The rows below give T cell receptor beta chains drawn from one sample of a study of T cell clones after liver transplantation. Sequenced by immunoSEQ multiplex PCR; TCRdb stores in-frame clones only, minus some. The repertoire has tens of thousands of clones, about four fifths of them found once; the top ten carry 0.79%. The sample was CD4+ T cells from blood, taken 12 months after liver transplant. These receptors came from a human patient who received a liver transplant. The T cells may partly be graft donor cells. Both conserved end residues are part of each CDR3. A D gene is named only where the DNA matches it firmly.

v_call: TRBV9; j_call: TRBJ2-3; d_call: TRBD1; cdr3_aa: CASSVGQGSVEGTQYF
v_call: TRBV4-3; j_call: TRBJ2-3; d_call: TRBD2; cdr3_aa: CASSQEPLAGKHTQYF
v_call: TRBV6-1; j_call: TRBJ1-2; d_call: -; cdr3_aa: CASRGGGRDNYGYTF
v_call: TRBV7-2; j_call: TRBJ2-7; d_call: TRBD2; cdr3_aa: CASKELAGSYEQYF
v_call: TRBV28; j_call: TRBJ1-2; d_call: -; cdr3_aa: CASTTLASGYGYTF
v_call: TRBV19; j_call: TRBJ1-5; d_call: -; cdr3_aa: CASSIDQGRDNQPQHF
v_call: TRBV27; j_call: TRBJ2-3; d_call: -; cdr3_aa: CASSPHGQRGRDTQYF
v_call: TRBV10-3; j_call: TRBJ1-5; d_call: TRBD1; cdr3_aa: CAISEGTGVFQPQHF
v_call: TRBV27; j_call: TRBJ1-1; d_call: -; cdr3_aa: CASSFIPGTGGTEAFF
v_call: TRBV28; j_call: TRBJ1-5; d_call: -; cdr3_aa: CASSLKDLGRQPQHF
v_call: TRBV7-8; j_call: TRBJ1-1; d_call: TRBD1; cdr3_aa: CASSLDRGPAFF
v_call: TRBV5-4; j_call: TRBJ2-3; d_call: TRBD1; cdr3_aa: CASSSPGTGTDTQYF
v_call: TRBV5-1; j_call: TRBJ2-5; d_call: TRBD2; cdr3_aa: CASSLSGRAEETQYF
v_call: TRBV5-1; j_call: TRBJ2-1; d_call: TRBD2; cdr3_aa: CASSLLTSGGNEQFF
v_call: TRBV18; j_call: TRBJ2-7; d_call: TRBD1; cdr3_aa: CASSPGTANYEQYF
v_call: TRBV6-1; j_call: TRBJ1-2; d_call: TRBD1; cdr3_aa: CASISPQGYYGYTF
v_call: TRBV7-9; j_call: TRBJ2-7; d_call: TRBD2; cdr3_aa: CASSPLREGRGEQYF
v_call: TRBV5-6; j_call: TRBJ2-2; d_call: -; cdr3_aa: CASSLGPVDTGELFF
v_call: TRBV4-3; j_call: TRBJ2-1; d_call: TRBD1; cdr3_aa: CASSQGGQGVYNEQFF
v_call: TRBV5-1; j_call: TRBJ2-3; d_call: TRBD2; cdr3_aa: CASSLGSSGTPDTQYF
v_call: TRBV28; j_call: TRBJ1-1; d_call: TRBD1; cdr3_aa: CAILQGSNTEAFF
v_call: TRBV5-1; j_call: TRBJ2-5; d_call: -; cdr3_aa: CASSPDSQETQYF
v_call: TRBV6-5; j_call: TRBJ2-7; d_call: TRBD2; cdr3_aa: CASSVGLASYEQYF
v_call: TRBV5-1; j_call: TRBJ1-1; d_call: -; cdr3_aa: CASSLDVVSNMNTEAFF
v_call: TRBV7-8; j_call: TRBJ2-3; d_call: TRBD2; cdr3_aa: CASSLKASGRDTQYF
v_call: TRBV6-5; j_call: TRBJ2-7; d_call: TRBD2; cdr3_aa: CASRLAGVGEQYF
v_call: TRBV11-3; j_call: TRBJ2-3; d_call: -; cdr3_aa: CASSPRDNGLPDTQYF
v_call: TRBV6-1; j_call: TRBJ2-7; d_call: TRBD2; cdr3_aa: CASSDGTSGPYEQYF
v_call: TRBV28; j_call: TRBJ1-2; d_call: -; cdr3_aa: CASSPGLGGYTF
v_call: TRBV5-4; j_call: TRBJ1-1; d_call: -; cdr3_aa: CASSLGGSGTEAFF
v_call: TRBV4-1; j_call: TRBJ2-1; d_call: -; cdr3_aa: CASSQVSDSYNEQFF
v_call: TRBV6-5; j_call: TRBJ1-2; d_call: TRBD1; cdr3_aa: CASSGTGYGYTF
v_call: TRBV10-1; j_call: TRBJ2-5; d_call: TRBD1; cdr3_aa: CASSRDRQTQYF
v_call: TRBV10-1; j_call: TRBJ2-7; d_call: -; cdr3_aa: CASSDGVEQYF
v_call: TRBV28; j_call: TRBJ1-2; d_call: TRBD1; cdr3_aa: CASSSIYRGLGYGYTF
v_call: TRBV7-2; j_call: TRBJ1-2; d_call: TRBD1; cdr3_aa: CASSPRQGNGYTF
v_call: TRBV2; j_call: TRBJ2-7; d_call: -; cdr3_aa: CASSGQVEGEQYF
v_call: TRBV7-2; j_call: TRBJ2-1; d_call: -; cdr3_aa: CASSLRGPSGGEQFF
v_call: TRBV10-3; j_call: TRBJ2-7; d_call: TRBD1; cdr3_aa: CAISGGQGYVNEQYF
v_call: TRBV5-6; j_call: TRBJ1-2; d_call: -; cdr3_aa: CASTLRGGYTF
v_call: TRBV9; j_call: TRBJ2-7; d_call: -; cdr3_aa: CASSVDSVMYEQYF
v_call: TRBV4-2; j_call: TRBJ2-7; d_call: -; cdr3_aa: CASSQVKEGEQYF
v_call: TRBV7-9; j_call: TRBJ2-3; d_call: TRBD2; cdr3_aa: CASSLASGRVDTQYF
v_call: TRBV2; j_call: TRBJ2-7; d_call: TRBD2; cdr3_aa: CASTRLAGGEQYF
v_call: TRBV2; j_call: TRBJ2-1; d_call: -; cdr3_aa: CASSEKLGGNGVDEQFF
v_call: TRBV28; j_call: TRBJ2-7; d_call: -; cdr3_aa: CASRGELGQTYEQYF
v_call: TRBV28; j_call: TRBJ1-5; d_call: -; cdr3_aa: CASSSPNQPQHF
v_call: TRBV28; j_call: TRBJ2-7; d_call: -; cdr3_aa: CASSLQWAEQYF
v_call: TRBV7-2; j_call: TRBJ2-5; d_call: TRBD1; cdr3_aa: CASSLSSGGQETQYF
v_call: TRBV25-1; j_call: TRBJ2-6; d_call: -; cdr3_aa: CASSERRGSGSGANVLTF
v_call: TRBV5-1; j_call: TRBJ1-4; d_call: -; cdr3_aa: CASSVATNEKLFF
v_call: TRBV15; j_call: TRBJ2-5; d_call: -; cdr3_aa: CATSRGVSRETQYF
v_call: TRBV2; j_call: TRBJ1-5; d_call: TRBD1; cdr3_aa: CASSALTGLQPQHF
v_call: TRBV5-4; j_call: TRBJ2-7; d_call: -; cdr3_aa: CASSLDFYEQYF
v_call: TRBV6-6; j_call: TRBJ2-4; d_call: -; cdr3_aa: CASSYRRDFIQYF
v_call: TRBV14; j_call: TRBJ2-5; d_call: -; cdr3_aa: CASSQPLDNLPEAETQYF
v_call: TRBV29-1; j_call: TRBJ2-5; d_call: -; cdr3_aa: CSVELQGGTQYF
v_call: TRBV6-6; j_call: TRBJ1-2; d_call: -; cdr3_aa: CASSYGGGAPRGGYTF
v_call: TRBV5-1; j_call: TRBJ2-7; d_call: -; cdr3_aa: CASSLERAYEQYF
v_call: TRBV28; j_call: TRBJ1-1; d_call: -; cdr3_aa: CASSLMSVEAFF